The 11 T cell receptor beta chains below come from one sample, sequenced in a study of blood T cell repertoires in COVID-19. Only in-frame clones appear in the TCRdb table, and some are missing; sequencing was by immunoSEQ multiplex PCR. The data hold roughly 250,000 clones, with 85% to 90% observed a single time. The source material was PBMCs or T cells enriched from blood (not recorded which). Receptor source: a man aged 45-65 years who had been exposed to COVID-19.

The chain employs TRBV5-4 and TRBJ1-2, with TRBD1 as a possible D gene (5 bases). With 6 bases removed from V and 2 bases from J, the gap between germline ends came to 11 bases. The CDR3 extends over 13 amino acids. Per germline, CDR1 SGHNT and CDR2 YYREEE (reference sequence). CDR3 nucleotide sequence: TGTGCCAGCACCCCCGGGGGGAACTATGGCTACACCTTC. This gives the protein CASTPGGNYGYTF.

The rearrangement uses TRBV27 and TRBJ1-6; no reliable D call. This CDR3 is 14 amino acids long. Germline lookup yields CDR1 MNHEY and CDR2 SMNVEV (reference sequence). V was shortened by 6 bases and J by 0 bases, with 6 bases between the two germline ends. CDR3 sequence (DNA): TGTGCCAGCAGCAATCCCTCCTATAATTCACCCCTCCACTTT. As protein: CASSNPSYNSPLHF.

This clone showed up just once. The chain couples TRBV5-6 to TRBJ1-6; D is perhaps TRBD1 (6 bases). Germline CDR1 reads SGHDT; CDR2 reads YYEEEE. CDR3 length equals 15 residues. V was shortened by 4 bases and J by 8 bases, with 16 bases between the two germline ends. The CDR3 loop reads CASSPSGSGDSPLHF. The CDR3 DNA reads as TGTGCCAGCAGCCCATCGGGTTCAGGGGATTCACCCCTCCACTTT.

This chain uses TRBV28 with TRBJ1-1; D uncertain. The V end was cut by 9 bases, the J end by 3 bases, with 14 bases between. Germline V gene sequence: CDR1 MDHEN, CDR2 SYDVKM. The CDR3 is 13 amino acids. CDR3 protein: CASRREDYTEAFF. The CDR3 DNA sequence: TGTGCCAGTCGAAGAGAAGACTACACTGAAGCTTTCTTT.

This chain joins TRBV5-1 and TRBJ2-1; no firm D call. CDR1 and CDR2 from the germline V gene are SGHRS and YFSETQ. V shed 3 bases and J shed 3 bases, with 10 bases lying between them. There are 14 residues in the CDR3. In DNA form, the CDR3 reads TGCGCCAGCAGCTATAATCCTCTCTACAATGAGCAGTTCTTC. It yields the protein CASSYNPLYNEQFF.

V and J are TRBV28 and TRBJ2-1, with 8 bases that match TRBD2. J was trimmed by 2 bases and V by 5 bases; bases with no gene match: 8. This CDR3 contains 16 residues. Germline CDR1 and CDR2: MDHEN and SYDVKM. The CDR3 nucleotides are TGTGCCAGCAGTGCCTTACTAGCGGCGGCCTACAATGAGCAGTTCTTC. This codes for CASSALLAAAYNEQFF.

This chain connects TRBV28 to TRBJ1-3; TRBD1 is a possible D gene (5 bases). Between the trimmed V and J ends, which lost 3 bases and 0 bases, there was a span of 12 bases. This CDR3 has 16 residues. Germline CDR1 MDHEN, CDR2 SYDVKM. DNA for the CDR3: TGTGCCAGCAGTTTCCGGGGGACTAGCTCTGGAAACACCATATATTTT. It yields the protein CASSFRGTSSGNTIYF.

This clone was seen once. The chain links TRBV14 to TRBJ2-1; D gene uncertain. The germline V gene has CDR1 SGHDN and CDR2 FVKESK. The CDR3 is 14 residues long. With 1 base removed from V and 2 bases from J, the gap between germline ends came to 6 bases. The DNA for the CDR3 is TGTGCCAGCAGCCAAGGGTCGGCCTACAATGAGCAGTTCTTC. Protein product: CASSQGSAYNEQFF.

This chain connects TRBV30 to TRBJ1-5; a possible D gene is TRBD1 (5 bases). The CDR3 has 13 amino acids. Germline CDR1 GTSNPN, CDR2 SVGIG (reference sequence). Trimming left V 0 bases short and J 7 bases short, with 10 bases between. The CDR3 region is CAWSVRRGQPQHF. The CDR3 nucleotides read TGTGCCTGGAGTGTAAGGCGGGGCCAGCCCCAGCATTTT.

The chain joins TRBV7-8 to TRBJ1-2; 7 positions match TRBD1. The V and J ends lost 5 bases and 0 bases, in that order; junction bases with no gene match: 3. The germline V gene has CDR1 SGHVS and CDR2 FQNEAQ. The length of the CDR3 is 14 residues. The DNA for the CDR3 is TGTGCCAGCAGCCGTGGGACAGCTAACTATGGCTACACCTTC. Translated: CASSRGTANYGYTF. The full variable domain, completed using reference TRBV7-8 and TRBJ1-2, is GAGVSQSPRYKVAKRGQDVALRCDPISGHVSLFWYQQALGQGPEFLTYFQNEAQLDKSGLPSDRFFAERPEGSVSTLKIQRTQQEDSAVYLCASSRGTANYGYTFGSGTRLTVV.

This clone was found a few times. The CDR3 DNA is TGTGCCAGTAGTATATCGACAGGCTATGGCTACACCTTC. Amino acid sequence: CASSISTGYGYTF. This chain joins TRBV19 and TRBJ1-2, with a tentative D call TRBD1 (6 bases). This CDR3 contains 13 residues. Between the trimmed V and J ends, which lost 2 bases and 4 bases, there was a span of 8 bases. Germline-derived CDR1 and CDR2 are LNHDA and SQIVND (reference sequence).